The next 20 T cell receptor beta chains were all read from a single sample in a study of vaccination effects on CD4 cells after COVID-19. Their antigen targets remain unknown. Under the ViraFEST assay, PBMC were stimulated with viral peptide pools so that antigen-specific CD4+ T cells expanded. Sequencing was performed afterwards. An approximately ten-day culture period preceded the isolation of CD4+ T cells. Among the vaccine recipients, none had a prior SARS-CoV-2 infection, and nucleocapsid antibodies were negative. Libraries were prepared by immunoSEQ multiplex PCR; TCRdb keeps only in-frame clonotypes and omits some of them. The profile covers 35,000 to 55,000 clones, with roughly four fifths appearing a single time and about a tenth taken by the ten largest. The input for sequencing was CD4+ T cells from PBMCs cultured with SARS-CoV-2 spike peptides, taken before COVID-19 vaccination. Source of these receptors: a human donor who received a COVID-19 vaccine.

This chain joins TRBV7-2 and TRBJ1-6, with TRBD1 matching 10 bases. The junction had 8 bases not matched to a gene; V was cut back by 8 bases and J by 7 bases. The V gene's germline CDR1 is SGHTA and CDR2 FQGNSA. CDR3 length equals 15 residues. The CDR3 DNA reads as TGTGCCAGCCAGGCCCGGGACAGGGGAAATTCACCCCTCCACTTT. Protein product: CASQARDRGNSPLHF.

The chain is built from TRBV27 and TRBJ2-3, with a weak D call TRBD2 (6 bases). The CDR3 loop spans 15 amino acids. Germline assignment: CDR1 MNHEY and CDR2 SMNVEV (reference sequence). V was shortened by 6 bases and J by 2 bases, with 15 bases between the two germline ends. CDR3 in DNA: TGTGCCAGCAGCCAGGGACTTACAACCACAGATACGCAGTATTTT. This sequence encodes CASSQGLTTTDTQYF.

The gene calls are TRBV7-2 and TRBJ2-1, with 7 bases matching TRBD2. CDR1 is SGHTA, CDR2 FQGNSA, per germline. The CDR3 has 17 residues. The J segment lost 6 bases and the V segment lost 2 bases, leaving 13 bases of the junction unmatched. The CDR3 protein is CASSLRRWRGTGNEQFF. CDR3 in DNA: TGTGCCAGCAGCTTACGGAGGTGGCGGGGGACGGGCAATGAGCAGTTCTTC.

This sequence joins TRBV9 and TRBJ2-3, with D uncertain. In germline, CDR1 is SGDLS, CDR2 YYNGEE. The CDR3 sequence is 14 residues long. V lost 4 bases, J lost 4 bases, and 13 bases lay in between. DNA of the CDR3: TGTGCCAGCAGCTCCCAAAGAGGCCCAGATACGCAGTATTTT. Encoded protein: CASSSQRGPDTQYF.

The V call is TRBV5-4, the J call TRBJ2-5, with TRBD2 matching 13 bases. Germline V gives CDR1 SGHNT, CDR2 YYREEE (reference sequence). The length of the CDR3 is 17 residues. Trimming cost V 4 bases and J 5 bases; bases outside gene matches: 11. The CDR3 loop reads CASSPSGLAGNRETQYF. CDR3 nucleotide sequence: TGTGCCAGCAGCCCTTCGGGACTAGCGGGGAACAGGGAGACCCAGTACTTC.

V and J are TRBV9 and TRBJ2-3; 7 nucleotides line up with TRBD1. Per the germline V gene, CDR1 is SGDLS and CDR2 is YYNGEE. The V gene end was trimmed by 2 bases and the J gene end by 2 bases; junction bases not matched to a gene: 5. The CDR3 is 15 amino acids. CDR3 DNA: TGTGCCAGCAGCGTGGACAGGTTGTCCACAGATACGCAGTATTTT. Residues: CASSVDRLSTDTQYF.

This sequence joins TRBV9 and TRBJ1-2, with no clear D. The CDR3 runs to 14 residues. Germline V CDR1 and CDR2: SGDLS, YYNGEE. V lost 0 bases, J lost 9 bases, and 15 bases lay in between. The CDR3 reads CASSVGGSGKSYTF. The CDR3, as DNA: TGTGCCAGCAGCGTAGGTGGGTCCGGGAAGAGCTACACCTTC.

The CDR3 sequence is CASSALAGWGDTQYF. The CDR3 nucleotides are TGTGCCAGCAGCGCGCTAGCGGGCTGGGGAGATACGCAGTATTTT. The V gene is TRBV7-9, the J gene TRBJ2-3; 8 bases agree with TRBD2. Germline CDR1 and CDR2: SEHNR and FQNEAQ (reference sequence). This CDR3 spans 15 amino acids. V was clipped by 5 bases and J by 5 bases; unmatched bases: 9.

This chain joins TRBV24-1 and TRBJ1-4; TRBD1 matches 10 bases. This CDR3 has 15 residues. CDR1 is KGHDR, CDR2 SFDVKD, per germline. V shed 2 bases and J 5 bases; nucleotides not matched to a gene: 1. The CDR3 DNA reads as TGTGCCACCAGTGATTCGGGACAGGGGAATGAAAAACTGTTTTTT. Amino acids: CATSDSGQGNEKLFF.

This chain links TRBV18 with TRBJ2-7, with D perhaps matching TRBD1 (6 bases). CDR1 and CDR2 from the germline V gene are KGHSH and LQKENI. V was pared by 6 bases and J by 4 bases, with 10 bases between. The CDR3 is 12 residues long. CDR3 coding DNA: TGTGCCAGCTCGACAGGTCTATACGAGCAGTACGTC. Its translation is CASSTGLYEQYV.

The chain is built from TRBV18 and TRBJ2-5; 7 bases agree with TRBD2. The length of the CDR3 is 14 residues. V gave up 4 bases and J gave up 5 bases; unmatched junction bases: 7. From germline, CDR1 is KGHSH and CDR2 LQKENI. The CDR3 DNA sequence: TGTGCCAGCTCACAATGGACTAGAGGGGAGACCCAGTACTTC. Translated: CASSQWTRGETQYF.

The J gene is TRBJ2-3, the V gene TRBV7-8; a possible D gene is TRBD2 (6 bases). CDR1 SGHVS and CDR2 FQNEAQ come from the germline V gene. The V end was cut by 6 bases, the J end by 0 bases, with 16 bases between. This CDR3 has 16 amino acids. CDR3 coding DNA: TGTGCCAGCAGTCCCCGGGACTGGGCTAGCACAGATACGCAGTATTTT. Translating it yields CASSPRDWASTDTQYF.

This chain uses TRBV5-1 with TRBJ2-2; D may be TRBD1 (5 bases). Germline V gene sequence: CDR1 SGHRS, CDR2 YFSETQ. The ends were cut back, 0 bases at V and 4 bases at J, with 13 bases in the middle. CDR3 length: 16 amino acids. CDR3 DNA: TGCGCCAGCAGCTTGGTCGCAGGGCTGGGCACCGGGGAGCTGTTTTTT. It yields the protein CASSLVAGLGTGELFF. Full variable domain (remainder filled in from reference TRBV5-1 and TRBJ2-2): KAGVTQTPRYLIKTRGQQVTLSCSPISGHRSVSWYQQTPGQGLQFLFEYFSETQRNKGNFPGRFSGRQFSNSRSEMNVSTLELGDSALYLCASSLVAGLGTGELFFGEGSRLTVL.

The chain carries TRBV12-3 or TRBV12-4 and TRBJ1-3; D unresolved. With 6 bases removed from V and 6 bases from J, the gap between germline ends came to 9 bases. The CDR3 sequence is 12 residues long. The chain's CDR3 is CASSLHLNTIYF. The CDR3 bases are TGTGCCAGCAGCCTGCACCTAAACACCATATATTTT.

This clone occurred once. The chain uses TRBV9 and TRBJ2-3; possible D gene TRBD1, 6 bases. Per the germline V gene, CDR1 is SGDLS and CDR2 is YYNGEE. The CDR3 has 16 residues. Trimming left V 5 bases short and J 2 bases short, with 18 bases between. CDR3 region: CASRPSGTTYTDTQYF. The DNA of the CDR3 is TGTGCCAGCAGACCCTCCGGGACAACCTACACAGATACGCAGTATTTT.

The chain has TRBV30 and TRBJ1-2, with 8 bases fitting TRBD1. This CDR3 is 16 amino acids long. CDR1 is GTSNPN, CDR2 SVGIG, per germline (reference sequence). Unmatched junction bases numbered 14, after V lost 2 bases and J lost 6 bases. CDR3 region: CAWSNRGGYQIDGYTF. The DNA of the CDR3 is TGTGCCTGGAGTAACAGGGGGGGCTATCAGATCGATGGCTACACCTTC.

This chain joins TRBV3-1 (or the pseudogene TRBV3-2) and TRBJ2-7; 9 positions agree with TRBD1. From germline, CDR1 is LGHDT and CDR2 YNNKEL (reference sequence). This CDR3 region has 11 residues. The CDR3 sequence is CASSPGDRAPV. The CDR3 DNA reads as TGTGCCAGCAGCCCTGGGGACAGGGCACCCGTC.

This clone was detected only once. The CDR3: CASSTGTGGARTEAFF. In nucleotides, the CDR3 is TGTGCCAGCAGTACCGGGACAGGGGGCGCGCGGACTGAAGCTTTCTTT. V gene TRBV13 combines with J gene TRBJ1-1; 12 positions agree with TRBD1. The CDR3 is 16 amino acids. Germline CDR1 PRHDT, CDR2 FYEKMQ (reference sequence). V gave up 6 bases and J gave up 5 bases; unmatched junction bases: 10.

This clone was picked up a small number of times. The V gene is TRBV5-1, the J gene TRBJ2-3, with D tentatively TRBD2 (6 bases). Trimming left V 5 bases short and J 4 bases short, with 14 bases between. This CDR3 region has 14 residues. The germline V gene has CDR1 SGHRS and CDR2 YFSETQ. CDR3 in amino acids: CASSPSGRADTQYF. The DNA of the CDR3 is TGCGCCAGCAGTCCCAGCGGGCGAGCAGATACGCAGTATTTT.

The J gene is TRBJ2-1, the V gene TRBV4-1; 8 bases match TRBD2. The CDR3 spans 18 residues. CDR1 MGHRA and CDR2 YSYEKL come from the germline V gene. V shed 6 bases and J 4 bases; nucleotides not matched to a gene: 17. The chain's CDR3 is CASSSPGGARQFYNEQFF. As DNA, the CDR3 is TGCGCCAGCAGTTCCCCCGGGGGGGCCCGACAATTTTACAATGAGCAGTTCTTC.